This T cell receptor (beta chain) was recorded in a study of cytomegalovirus exposure and HLA in healthy donors. Study outcomes and limitations: Later analysis demonstrated an association between a missense DCLRE1C variant and TCR beta V- and J-gene trimming. In an earlier analysis, most TCR beta V segments were productive about 87% or about 30% of the time.

Germline V CDR1 and CDR2: MNHNY, SVGAGI (reference sequence). The CDR3 is made up of 15 amino acids. A note on this clone: As yet, its antigen is unknown.

The PCR contained 60 Vbeta and 13 Jbeta primers. The table came from immunoSEQ multiplex PCR; TCRdb's copy has only in-frame clones and leaves some out. This sample's clone table lists about 120,000 clones. Sample: PBMCs. The clonotype comes from a man aged 25 to 45 in good health and CMV-seronegative. The V gene is TRBV6-6, the J gene TRBJ2-5; 7 bases match TRBD1. The end of the DNA aligns better with TRBJ2-7, so the J call may be wrong. CDR3 nucleotide sequence: TGTGCCAGCAGGTCGCCCCGGGACAGAGCCTACGAGCAGTACTTC. As protein: CASRSPRDRAYEQYF.